This T cell receptor beta chain was profiled in a study of CD4 T cells in relation to SARS-CoV-2 and coronaviruses. Study as a whole: The HLA restriction of the shared crossreactive spike epitopes was mapped.

Whole-study results and caveats: Monoreactive clones expanded significantly more to SARS-CoV-2 than crossreactive clones did. Samples before the pandemic and after infection were not matched within any donor.

The data were produced by immunoSEQ multiplex PCR, yet TCRdb's version contains in-frame clones alone and is incomplete. The repertoire includes about 59,000 clones, approximately 90% of them detected once, and about 1.4% sits in the top ten. Worth noting for this clone: Its antigen remains unidentified.

The unexposed donors gave CD4+ T cells in about 2010-2019, prior to COVID-19. Cryopreserved PBMCs were CD4-enriched, then split into naive and memory cells. Germline loops: CDR1 KGHDR, CDR2 SFDVKD. The ends were cut back, 2 bases at V and 2 bases at J, with 7 bases in the middle. CDR3 length: 14 amino acids. Sequencing was performed on memory CD4+ T cells from PBMCs. The receptor comes from a human donor in good health. This chain links TRBV24-1 with TRBJ2-3; unclear D gene. The CDR3: CATSDWKTTDTQYF. The CDR3 bases are TGTGCCACCAGTGATTGGAAAACCACAGATACGCAGTATTTT.